The clone carrying this T cell receptor beta chain occurred a few times. Its antigen is undetermined. The entry originates in a study of beta chain features in type 1 diabetes. Study summary: Healthy donors resembled patients in age, gender and cell yields. Investigators examined roughly 99,000,000 sorted cells across all samples.

Germline V lookup: CDR1 DFQATT, CDR2 SNEGSKA (reference sequence). The J segment lost 6 bases and the V segment lost 6 bases, leaving 4 bases of the junction unmatched. This CDR3 contains 11 residues. Investigators reverse transcribed all isolated RNA, so they sequenced expressed TCRB transcripts. TCRdb keeps only in-frame clones here, not all; method: immunoSEQ multiplex PCR. The data hold over 150,000 clones, with 7.8% observed a single time. Whole-study findings and limits: All four CD4+ subsets from Type 1 diabetes patients carried moderately but significantly shorter TCRB CDR3s.

The sample consisted of central memory CD4+ T cells from blood. The V call is TRBV20-1, the J call TRBJ2-7; 8 bases are shared with TRBD1. The origin of this receptor is a woman between 40 and 50 years old with type 1 diabetes. CDR3 nucleotide sequence: TGCAGTGCATCACAGGGGGGCGAGCAGTACTTC. It yields the protein CSASQGGEQYF.